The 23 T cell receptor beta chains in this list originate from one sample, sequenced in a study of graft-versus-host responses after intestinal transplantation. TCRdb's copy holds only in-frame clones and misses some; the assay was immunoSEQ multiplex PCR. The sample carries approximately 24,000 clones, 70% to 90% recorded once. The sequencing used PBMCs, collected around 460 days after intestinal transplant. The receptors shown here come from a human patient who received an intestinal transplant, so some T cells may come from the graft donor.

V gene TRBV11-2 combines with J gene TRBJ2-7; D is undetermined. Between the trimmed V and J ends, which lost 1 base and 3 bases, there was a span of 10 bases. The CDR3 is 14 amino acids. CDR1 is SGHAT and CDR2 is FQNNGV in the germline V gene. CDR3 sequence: CASSLATAVYEQYF. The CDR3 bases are TGTGCCAGCAGCTTAGCCACAGCCGTCTACGAGCAGTACTTC. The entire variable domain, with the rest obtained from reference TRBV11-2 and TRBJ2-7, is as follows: EAGVAQSPRYKIIEKRQSVAFWCNPISGHATLYWYQQILGQGPKLLIQFQNNGVVDDSQLPKDRFSAERLKGVDSTLKIQPAKLEDSAVYLCASSLATAVYEQYFGPGTRLTVT.

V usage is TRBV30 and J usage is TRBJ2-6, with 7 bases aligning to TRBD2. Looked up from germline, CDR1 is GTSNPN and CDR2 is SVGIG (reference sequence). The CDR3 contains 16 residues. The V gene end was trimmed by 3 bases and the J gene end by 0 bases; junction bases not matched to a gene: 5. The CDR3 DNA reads TGTGCCTGGAGATGGAGGGAGGGCTCTGGGGCCAACGTCCTGACTTTC. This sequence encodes CAWRWREGSGANVLTF.

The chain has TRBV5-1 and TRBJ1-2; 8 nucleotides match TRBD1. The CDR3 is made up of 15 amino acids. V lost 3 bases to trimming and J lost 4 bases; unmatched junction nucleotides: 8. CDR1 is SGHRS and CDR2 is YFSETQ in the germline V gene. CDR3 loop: CASSWGTGMGYGYTF. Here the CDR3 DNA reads TGCGCCAGCAGCTGGGGGACAGGAATGGGCTATGGCTACACCTTC.

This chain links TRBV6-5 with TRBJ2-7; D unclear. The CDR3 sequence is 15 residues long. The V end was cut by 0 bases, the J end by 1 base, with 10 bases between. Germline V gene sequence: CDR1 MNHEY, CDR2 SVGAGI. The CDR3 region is CASSYSMGRSYEQYF. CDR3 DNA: TGTGCCAGCAGTTACTCGATGGGCAGGTCCTACGAGCAGTACTTC.

In nucleotides, the CDR3 is TGTGCCAGCAGCCACGAGGAGATGAACACTGAAGCTTTCTTT. This codes for CASSHEEMNTEAFF. The genes are TRBV4-2 and TRBJ1-1; no clear D gene. This CDR3 is 14 amino acids long. From germline, CDR1 is LGHNA and CDR2 YNFKEQ. Trimming stripped 3 bases from V and 0 bases from J, with 8 bases between.

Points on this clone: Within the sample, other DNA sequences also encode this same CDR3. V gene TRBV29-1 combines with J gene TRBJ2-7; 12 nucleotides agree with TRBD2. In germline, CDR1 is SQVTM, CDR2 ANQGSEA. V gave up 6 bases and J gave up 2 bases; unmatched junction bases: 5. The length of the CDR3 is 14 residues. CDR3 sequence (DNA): TGCAGCGTGGGGCTAGCGGGGGGGACCTACGAGCAGTACTTC. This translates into CSVGLAGGTYEQYF.

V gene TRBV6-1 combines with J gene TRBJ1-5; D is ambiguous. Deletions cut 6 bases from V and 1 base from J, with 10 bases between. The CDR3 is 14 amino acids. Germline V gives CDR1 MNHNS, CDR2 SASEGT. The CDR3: CASSDNLSNQPQHF. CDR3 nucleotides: TGTGCCAGCAGCGATAATTTGAGCAATCAGCCCCAGCATTTT.

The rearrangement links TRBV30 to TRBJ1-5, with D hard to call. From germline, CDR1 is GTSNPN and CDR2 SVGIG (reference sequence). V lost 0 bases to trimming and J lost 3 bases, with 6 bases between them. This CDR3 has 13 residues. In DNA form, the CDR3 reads TGTGCCTGGAGTGTCCGGGACAATCAGCCCCAGCATTTT. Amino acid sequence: CAWSVRDNQPQHF.

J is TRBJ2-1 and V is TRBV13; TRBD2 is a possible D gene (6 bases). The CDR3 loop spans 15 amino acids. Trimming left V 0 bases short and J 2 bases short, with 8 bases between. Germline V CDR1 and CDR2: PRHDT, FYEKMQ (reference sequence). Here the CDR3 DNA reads TGTGCCAGCAGCTTAGGCGGGAGAACCTACAATGAGCAGTTCTTC. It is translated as CASSLGGRTYNEQFF.

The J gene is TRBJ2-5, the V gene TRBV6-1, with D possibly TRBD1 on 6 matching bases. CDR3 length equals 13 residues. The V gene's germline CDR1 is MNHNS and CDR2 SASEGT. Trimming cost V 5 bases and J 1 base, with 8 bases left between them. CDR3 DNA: TGTGCCAGCAGTACAGGGCTCCAAGAGACCCAGTACTTC. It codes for CASSTGLQETQYF.

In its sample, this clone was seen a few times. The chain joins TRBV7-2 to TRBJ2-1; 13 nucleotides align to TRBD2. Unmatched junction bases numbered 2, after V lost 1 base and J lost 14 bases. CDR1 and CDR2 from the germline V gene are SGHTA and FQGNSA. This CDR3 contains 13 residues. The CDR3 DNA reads TGTGCCAGCAGCTTAGGACTAGCGGGAGGAAAGTTCTTC. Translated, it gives CASSLGLAGGKFF.

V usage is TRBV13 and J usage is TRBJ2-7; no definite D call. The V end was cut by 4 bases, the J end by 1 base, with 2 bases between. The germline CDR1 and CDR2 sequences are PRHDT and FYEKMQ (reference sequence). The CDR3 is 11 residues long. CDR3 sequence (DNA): TGTGCCAGCAGCTCGTCCTACGAGCAGTACTTC. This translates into CASSSSYEQYF.

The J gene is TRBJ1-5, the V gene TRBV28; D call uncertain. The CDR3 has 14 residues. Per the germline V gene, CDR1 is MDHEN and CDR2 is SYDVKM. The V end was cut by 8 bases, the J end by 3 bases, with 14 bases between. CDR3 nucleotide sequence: TGTGCCAGCCTGTGGGGAAGTAACAATCAGCCCCAGCATTTT. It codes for CASLWGSNNQPQHF.

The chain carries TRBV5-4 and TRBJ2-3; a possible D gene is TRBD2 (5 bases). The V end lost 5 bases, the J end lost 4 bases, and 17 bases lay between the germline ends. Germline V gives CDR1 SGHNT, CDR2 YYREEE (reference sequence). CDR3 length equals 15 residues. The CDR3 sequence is CASSSMGSSADTQYF. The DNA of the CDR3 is TGTGCCAGCAGTTCGATGGGGAGTAGCGCAGATACGCAGTATTTT.

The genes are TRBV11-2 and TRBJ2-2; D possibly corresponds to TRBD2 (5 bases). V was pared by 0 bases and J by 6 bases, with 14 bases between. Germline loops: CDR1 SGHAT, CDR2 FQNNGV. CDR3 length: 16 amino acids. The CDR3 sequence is CASSLDPGNWAGELFF. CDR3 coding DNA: TGTGCCAGCAGCTTAGATCCGGGAAACTGGGCCGGGGAGCTGTTTTTT.

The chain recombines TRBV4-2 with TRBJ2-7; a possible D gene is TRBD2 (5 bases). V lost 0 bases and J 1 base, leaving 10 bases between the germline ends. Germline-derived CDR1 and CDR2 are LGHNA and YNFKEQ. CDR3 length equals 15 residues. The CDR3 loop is CASSQEEAASYEQYF. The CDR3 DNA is TGTGCCAGCAGCCAAGAAGAAGCGGCTTCCTACGAGCAGTACTTC.

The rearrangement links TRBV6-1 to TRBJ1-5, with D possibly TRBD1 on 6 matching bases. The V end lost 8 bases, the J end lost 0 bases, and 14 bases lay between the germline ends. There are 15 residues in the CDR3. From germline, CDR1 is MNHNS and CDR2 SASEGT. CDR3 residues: CASGRGAYSNQPQHF. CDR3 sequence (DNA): TGTGCCAGCGGGAGGGGGGCCTATAGCAATCAGCCCCAGCATTTT.

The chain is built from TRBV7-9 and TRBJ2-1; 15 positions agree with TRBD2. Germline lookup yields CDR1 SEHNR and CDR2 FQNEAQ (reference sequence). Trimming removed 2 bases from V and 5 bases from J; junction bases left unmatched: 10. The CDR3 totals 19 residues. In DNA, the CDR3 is TGTGCCAGCAGCTTACCGGGACTAGCGGGAGGTCGCAGGGACAATGAGCAGTTCTTC. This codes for CASSLPGLAGGRRDNEQFF.

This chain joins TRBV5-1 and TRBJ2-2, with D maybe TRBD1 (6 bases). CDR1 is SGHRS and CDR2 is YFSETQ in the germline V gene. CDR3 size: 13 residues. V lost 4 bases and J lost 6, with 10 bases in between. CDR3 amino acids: CASSLTGPGELFF. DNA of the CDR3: TGCGCCAGCAGCCTGACAGGCCCCGGGGAGCTGTTTTTT. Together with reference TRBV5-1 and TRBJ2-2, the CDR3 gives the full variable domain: KAGVTQTPRYLIKTRGQQVTLSCSPISGHRSVSWYQQTPGQGLQFLFEYFSETQRNKGNFPGRFSGRQFSNSRSEMNVSTLELGDSALYLCASSLTGPGELFFGEGSRLTVL.

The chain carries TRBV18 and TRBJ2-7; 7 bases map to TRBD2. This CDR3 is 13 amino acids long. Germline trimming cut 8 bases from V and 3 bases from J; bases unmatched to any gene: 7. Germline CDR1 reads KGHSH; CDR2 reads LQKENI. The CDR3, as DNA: TGTGCCAGCCGCGGCCCGGGGGGCTACGAGCAGTACTTC. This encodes CASRGPGGYEQYF.

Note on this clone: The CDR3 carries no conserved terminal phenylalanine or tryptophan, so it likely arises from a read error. CDR3 sequence (DNA): TGTGCCAGCAGCACCACCGGGGTTCAGCCCCAGCATCTT. This translates into CASSTTGVQPQHL. The chain carries TRBV28 and TRBJ1-5, with D uncertain. V gave up 6 bases and J gave up 6 bases, with 12 bases separating them. This CDR3 contains 13 residues. CDR1 MDHEN and CDR2 SYDVKM come from the germline V gene.

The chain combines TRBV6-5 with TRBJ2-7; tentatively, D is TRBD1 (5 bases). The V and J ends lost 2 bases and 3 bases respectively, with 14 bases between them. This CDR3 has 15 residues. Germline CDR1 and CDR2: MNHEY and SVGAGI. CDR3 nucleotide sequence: TGTGCCAGCAGTTACCTTCCGAGACAGAACTACGAGCAGTACTTC. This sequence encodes CASSYLPRQNYEQYF.

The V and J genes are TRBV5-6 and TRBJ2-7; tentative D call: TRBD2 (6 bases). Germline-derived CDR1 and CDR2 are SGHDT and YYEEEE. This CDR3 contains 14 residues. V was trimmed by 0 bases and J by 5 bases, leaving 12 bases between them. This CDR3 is CASSLEFGRNEQYF. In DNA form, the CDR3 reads TGTGCCAGCAGCTTGGAGTTCGGGAGAAACGAGCAGTACTTC.